The entry below gives a single TCR beta chain sequence along with its context. The data belong to a study of blood T cell repertoires in COVID-19. Study information: Both acute and convalescent COVID-19 samples were obtained from the United States, Italy and Spain. From T cells, B-cell-depleted T cells, or PBMCs came the material, which was cDNA or gDNA.

Per the original methods: Amplification with reference gene primers provided the estimates of nucleated cell counts. Libraries were prepared by immunoSEQ multiplex PCR; TCRdb keeps only in-frame clonotypes and omits some of them. That table gives V, J and clone size, and the DNA gave D and trimming. The table lists roughly 88,000 clones, 80% to 90% of them singletons, with 15% to 19% in the top ten. CDR1 is SQVTM, CDR2 ANQGSEA, per germline. The germline V and J ends were trimmed by 4 bases and 3 bases, with 11 bases remaining between them. The CDR3 is 13 residues long. The rearrangement links TRBV29-1 to TRBJ2-3; D perhaps matches TRBD1 (6 bases). This receptor was taken from a woman of 80 years or more with acute or convalescent COVID-19. Sequencing used peripheral blood. For the CDR3, the DNA is TGCAGCGTTGTTCAGGGACAAACAGATACGCAGTATTTT. Encoded protein: CSVVQGQTDTQYF.